The T cell receptor (beta chain) described here comes from a study of T cell clusters in autoimmune cytopenias. According to its frequency, this clonotype is medium-sized. Antigen: not known. TRB was amplified from about 260 ng of peripheral blood genomic DNA per sample. The length of the CDR3 is 14 residues. Germline-derived CDR1 and CDR2 are GTSNPN and SVGIG (reference sequence). Study results and limitations: TRB repertoire shifts in secondary cytopenia and chronic lymphocytic leukemia mostly reflected lymphoma, not autoimmunity. Primary autoimmune cytopenia patients appeared to lack physiological T cell clusters present in healthy donors.

TRB was amplified by touch-down multiplex PCR, primer pools A and B combined. TCRdb re-called the multiplex PCR reads; every CDR3 protein appears as one record, without DNA. The clone table shows roughly 4,700 distinct CDR3 sequences, with the ten largest holding less than 20%. This sample was also put to use in a study of T cell repertoires in aging, cancer and after chemotherapy. As reported in that work: In each cancer cohort, median generation probability increased across chemotherapy, suggesting thymic output rebounded.

V usage is TRBV30 and J usage is TRBJ1-1; the D call from TCRdb, TRBD1, cannot be confirmed without DNA. The receptor was isolated from a human donor in good health. The specimen sequenced was peripheral blood. The CDR3 here is CAWTPGELNTEAFF. The full variable domain, rest sourced from reference TRBV30 and TRBJ1-1, is SQTIHQWPATLVQPVGSPLSLECTVEGTSNPNLYWYRQAAGRGLQLLFYSVGIGQISSEVPQNLSASRPQDRQFILSSKKLLLSDSGFYLCAWTPGELNTEAFFGQGTRLTVV.